Each of the 8 T cell receptor beta chains below was sequenced from the same sample in a study of regulatory T cells in long-lasting Graves disease. The time point is: newly diagnosed GD, antithyroid drugs for less than 3 months. The TCR library used RNA extracted from PBMCs. Building the TCR beta libraries relied on iRepertoire HTBI primers, and CDR3 regions underwent Arm-PCR. TCRdb passed the multiplex PCR reads through MiXCR, listing each CDR3 protein once. The sample carries 500,000 or so distinct CDR3 sequences, about a sixth recorded once. These records were also assigned to another study, of T cells in Graves' hyperthyroidism and ophthalmopathy.

Sequencing was performed on peripheral blood mononuclear cells (PBMCs), taken at new diagnosis, from a patient treated with antithyroid drugs. The receptors were gathered from a man aged 35 to 55 with Graves disease.

This clonotype was counted between two and nine times. This rearrangement joins TRBV7-2 to TRBJ2-7; 14 bases fit TRBD2. Germline V CDR1 and CDR2: SGHTA, FQGNSA. The CDR3 extends over 15 amino acids. V shed 1 base, J shed 7 bases, and the junction held 3 bases outside the gene matches. The CDR3 loop reads CASSLVGTSGSEQYF. The CDR3 nucleotides read TGTGCCAGCAGCTTAGTTGGGACTAGCGGGAGTGAGCAGTACTTC.

This clonotype was seen more than once but under ten times. V is TRBV29-1 and J is TRBJ2-7; TRBD2 is a possible D gene (6 bases). The V and J ends lost 7 bases and 2 bases respectively, with 27 bases between them. Germline loops: CDR1 SQVTM, CDR2 ANQGSEA. This CDR3 is 17 amino acids long. The CDR3 protein is CSAGWGGNLGPPYEQYF. As DNA, the CDR3 is TGCAGCGCGGGTTGGGGCGGGAACCTAGGGCCGCCCTACGAGCAGTACTTC.

This clonotype showed up many times. J is TRBJ2-7 and V is TRBV5-1, with TRBD1 matching over 8 bases. The CDR3 consists of 13 residues. Germline assignment: CDR1 SGHRS and CDR2 YFSETQ. The ends lost 4 bases at V and 7 bases at J; junction bases unmatched: 7. CDR3 region: CASSAGQVGEQYF. CDR3 sequence (DNA): TGCGCCAGCAGCGCGGGACAGGTGGGGGAGCAGTACTTC.

Note on this clonotype: A much larger clonotype is one base distant, so this may be a read error. This chain uses TRBV20-1 with TRBJ2-7; TRBD2 is a possible D gene (6 bases). Trimming left V 5 bases short and J 7 bases short, with 24 bases between. The CDR3 extends over 15 amino acids. Germline V gives CDR1 DFQATT, CDR2 SNEGSKA (reference sequence). The CDR3 spells CSAGGMHISYNEQYF. The CDR3 DNA reads TGCAGTGCTGGGGGGATGCATATCTCCTACAATGAGCAGTACTTC.

This chain's CDR3 is CSARGASGIYNEQFF. The CDR3 DNA sequence: TGCAGTGCTAGAGGTGCTAGCGGGATTTACAATGAGCAGTTCTTC. V gene TRBV20-1 combines with J gene TRBJ2-1; 9 nucleotides line up with TRBD2. Germline CDR1 is DFQATT and CDR2 is SNEGSKA (reference sequence). This CDR3 has 15 residues. With V trimmed by 1 base and J by 4 bases, 5 bases remained unmatched.

V is TRBV27 and J is TRBJ1-1, with D hard to call. Germline values: CDR1 MNHEY, CDR2 SMNVEV (reference sequence). Trimming cost V 3 bases and J 0 bases, with 8 bases left between them. The CDR3 loop spans 14 amino acids. The CDR3 DNA is TGTGCCAGCAGTTTTGTGGCCATGAACACTGAAGCTTTCTTT. It specifies CASSFVAMNTEAFF.

The chain employs TRBV19 and TRBJ2-5; 7 bases agree with TRBD1. Germline-derived CDR1 and CDR2 are LNHDA and SQIVND (reference sequence). The V segment lost 5 bases and the J segment 1 base; nucleotides outside the gene matches: 4. CDR3 length: 14 residues. CDR3 nucleotide sequence: TGTGCCAGTAGTTCCCGACAGGGCCAAGAGACCCAGTACTTC. Translated: CASSSRQGQETQYF. The full variable domain, its missing parts supplied by reference TRBV19 and TRBJ2-5, is DGGITQSPKYLFRKEGQNVTLSCEQNLNHDAMYWYRQDPGQGLRLIYYSQIVNDFQKGDIAEGYSVSREKKESFPLTVTSAQKNPTAFYLCASSSRQGQETQYFGPGTRLLVL.

Many counts were recorded for this clonotype. The chain links TRBV2 to TRBJ2-1, with D uncertain. The CDR3 sequence is 14 residues long. Germline V gives CDR1 SNHLY, CDR2 FYNNEI. V lost 8 bases and J lost 3, with 14 bases in between. CDR3 protein: CASLGLKRYNEQFF. In DNA, the CDR3 is TGTGCCAGCCTCGGTCTGAAGCGCTACAATGAGCAGTTCTTC.